The T cell receptor (beta chain) under discussion was sequenced for a study of cytomegalovirus exposure and HLA in healthy donors. Germline assignment: CDR1 SGHVS and CDR2 FNYEAQ. The CDR3 has 21 amino acids. Germline trimming cut 4 bases from V and 4 bases from J; bases unmatched to any gene: 25. As to this clone: Antigen: not known.

Points from the study as a whole: A later analysis linked roughly 17,000 TCR beta sequences to HLA alleles at 0.05 false discovery rate. Researchers reported from a later analysis that most CMV-associated TCR beta chains appeared HLA-restricted. Trimming of TCR beta V- and J-genes showed a link, identified in a later analysis, to a missense DCLRE1C variant. The study recorded 160 or so TCR beta chains that were cytomegalovirus-associated.

The PCR had 60 Vbeta and 13 Jbeta primers. Produced via immunoSEQ multiplex PCR; TCRdb's table is partial and in-frame only. The repertoire holds 120,000 or so clones, with roughly 75% as singletons. Material: PBMCs. This clonotype was sampled from a female donor in good health and CMV-seronegative. This rearrangement joins TRBV7-6 to TRBJ2-7; TRBD2 agrees at 10 bases. CDR3 nucleotides: TGTGCCAGCAGCTCGGTCGGGGAAGGAGCGGGAGGGCCAAGCTTCCGTTACGAGCAGTACTTC. Residues: CASSSVGEGAGGPSFRYEQYF.